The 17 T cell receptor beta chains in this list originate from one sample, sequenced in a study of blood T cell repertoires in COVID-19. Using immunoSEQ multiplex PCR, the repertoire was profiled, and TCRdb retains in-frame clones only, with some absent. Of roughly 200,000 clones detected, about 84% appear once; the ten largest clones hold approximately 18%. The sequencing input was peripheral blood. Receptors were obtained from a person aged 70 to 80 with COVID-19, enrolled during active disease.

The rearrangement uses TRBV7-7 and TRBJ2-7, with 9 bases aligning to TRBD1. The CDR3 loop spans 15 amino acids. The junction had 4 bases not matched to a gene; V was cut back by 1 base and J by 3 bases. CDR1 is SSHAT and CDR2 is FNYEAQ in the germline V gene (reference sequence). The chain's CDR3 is CASSLGAGQGYEQYF. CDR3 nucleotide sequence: TGTGCCAGCAGCTTAGGCGCGGGACAGGGCTACGAGCAGTACTTC.

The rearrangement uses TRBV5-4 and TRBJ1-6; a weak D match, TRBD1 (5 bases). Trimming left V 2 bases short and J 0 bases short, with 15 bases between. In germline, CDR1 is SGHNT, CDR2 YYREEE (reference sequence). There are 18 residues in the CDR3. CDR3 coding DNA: TGTGCCAGCAGCTTCGAGACAGCCCTGAGCTCCTATAATTCACCCCTCCACTTT. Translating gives CASSFETALSSYNSPLHF.

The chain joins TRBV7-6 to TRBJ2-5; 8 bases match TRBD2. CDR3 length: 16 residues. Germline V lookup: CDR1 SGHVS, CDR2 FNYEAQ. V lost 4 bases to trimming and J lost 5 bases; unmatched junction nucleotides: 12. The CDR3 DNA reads TGTGCCAGCAGCTCTAGCGGGTCTACAGCGGGGGAGACCCAGTACTTC. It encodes CASSSSGSTAGETQYF.

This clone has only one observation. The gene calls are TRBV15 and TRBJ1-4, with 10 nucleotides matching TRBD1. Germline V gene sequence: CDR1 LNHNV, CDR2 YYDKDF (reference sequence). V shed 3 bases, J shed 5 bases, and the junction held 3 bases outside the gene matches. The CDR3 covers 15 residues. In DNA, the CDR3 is TGTGCCACCAGCAGGGACAGGGGGGAAAATGAAAAACTGTTTTTT. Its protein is CATSRDRGENEKLFF.

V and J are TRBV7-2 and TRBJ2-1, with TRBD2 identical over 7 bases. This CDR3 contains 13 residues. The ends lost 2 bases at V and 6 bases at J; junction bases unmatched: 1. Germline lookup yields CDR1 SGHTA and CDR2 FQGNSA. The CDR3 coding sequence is TGTGCCAGCAGCTTACTAGCGGTCAATGAGCAGTTCTTC. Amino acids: CASSLLAVNEQFF. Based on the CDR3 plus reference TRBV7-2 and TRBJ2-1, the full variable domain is GAGVSQSPSNKVTEKGKDVELRCDPISGHTALYWYRQSLGQGLEFLIYFQGNSAPDKSGLPSDRFSAERTGGSVSTLTIQRTQQEDSAVYLCASSLLAVNEQFFGPGTRLTVL.

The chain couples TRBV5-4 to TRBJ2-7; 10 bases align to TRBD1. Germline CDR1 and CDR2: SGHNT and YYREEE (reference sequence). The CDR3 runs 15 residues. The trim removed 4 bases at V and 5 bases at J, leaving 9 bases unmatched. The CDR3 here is CASSTRQGARDEQYF. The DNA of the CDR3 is TGTGCCAGCAGCACCCGACAGGGGGCAAGGGACGAGCAGTACTTC. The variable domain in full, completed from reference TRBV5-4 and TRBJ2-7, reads ETGVTQSPTHLIKTRGQQVTLRCSSQSGHNTVSWYQQALGQGPQFIFQYYREEENGRGNFPPRFSGLQFPNYSSELNVNALELDDSALYLCASSTRQGARDEQYFGPGTRLTVT.

The CDR3 coding sequence is TGTGCCAGCAGCCGACAGGGGGCACCGAGAGGCTACACCTTC. Its protein is CASSRQGAPRGYTF. The chain employs TRBV6-5 and TRBJ1-2, with 10 bases aligning to TRBD1. V was pared by 6 bases and J by 8 bases, with 9 bases of the junction left unmatched. CDR1 is MNHEY, CDR2 SVGAGI, per germline. The CDR3 is 14 residues long.

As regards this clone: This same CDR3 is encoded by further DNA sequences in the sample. CDR3 coding DNA: TGCAGCGTTGAAAGGGGTTATGGCTACACCTTC. This gives the protein CSVERGYGYTF. This chain uses TRBV29-1 with TRBJ1-2, with TRBD1 as a possible D gene (5 bases). The CDR3 consists of 11 residues. The germline V and J ends were trimmed by 2 bases and 5 bases, with 6 bases remaining between them. Germline V lookup: CDR1 SQVTM, CDR2 ANQGSEA. The variable domain in full, completed from reference TRBV29-1 and TRBJ1-2, reads SAVISQKPSRDICQRGTSLTIQCQVDSQVTMMFWYRQQPGQSLTLIATANQGSEATYESGFVIDKFPISRPNLTFSTLTVSNMSPEDSSIYLCSVERGYGYTFGSGTRLTVV.

The CDR3 DNA reads as TGTGCCAGTAGTTTACAGGGTTCTAACTATGGCTACACCTTC. It codes for CASSLQGSNYGYTF. The genes are TRBV19 and TRBJ1-2, with TRBD1 as a possible D gene (6 bases). V gave up 5 bases and J gave up 0 bases, with 10 bases separating them. The V gene's germline CDR1 is LNHDA and CDR2 SQIVND (reference sequence). The CDR3 runs 14 residues.

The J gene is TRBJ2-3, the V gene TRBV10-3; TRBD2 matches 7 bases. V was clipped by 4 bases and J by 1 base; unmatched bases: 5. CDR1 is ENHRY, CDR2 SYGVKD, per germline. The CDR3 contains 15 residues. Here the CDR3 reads CAISVSREGTDTQYF. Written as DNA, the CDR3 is TGTGCCATCAGTGTGAGTCGGGAGGGCACAGATACGCAGTATTTT.

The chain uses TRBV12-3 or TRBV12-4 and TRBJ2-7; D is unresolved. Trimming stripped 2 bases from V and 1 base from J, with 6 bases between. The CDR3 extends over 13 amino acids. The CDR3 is CASSLYQSYEQYF. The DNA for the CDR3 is TGTGCCAGCAGTTTATATCAGTCCTACGAGCAGTACTTC.

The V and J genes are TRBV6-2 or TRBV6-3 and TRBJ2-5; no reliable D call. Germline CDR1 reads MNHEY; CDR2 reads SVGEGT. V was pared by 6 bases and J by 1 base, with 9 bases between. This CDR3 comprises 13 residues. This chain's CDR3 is CASRPTAQETQYF. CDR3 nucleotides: TGTGCCAGCAGACCTACAGCCCAAGAGACCCAGTACTTC.

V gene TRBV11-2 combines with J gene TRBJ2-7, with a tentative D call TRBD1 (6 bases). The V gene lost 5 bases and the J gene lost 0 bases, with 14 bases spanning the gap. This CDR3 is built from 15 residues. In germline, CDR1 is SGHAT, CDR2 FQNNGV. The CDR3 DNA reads TGTGCCAGCAGCCCAGCCCCCAGGGGCTCCTACGAGCAGTACTTC. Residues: CASSPAPRGSYEQYF.

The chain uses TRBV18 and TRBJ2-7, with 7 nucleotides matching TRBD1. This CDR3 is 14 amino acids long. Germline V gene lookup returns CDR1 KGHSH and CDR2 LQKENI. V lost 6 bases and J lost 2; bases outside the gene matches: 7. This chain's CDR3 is CASSLRQGTYEQYF. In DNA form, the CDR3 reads TGTGCCAGCTCCCTCAGACAGGGCACCTACGAGCAGTACTTC.

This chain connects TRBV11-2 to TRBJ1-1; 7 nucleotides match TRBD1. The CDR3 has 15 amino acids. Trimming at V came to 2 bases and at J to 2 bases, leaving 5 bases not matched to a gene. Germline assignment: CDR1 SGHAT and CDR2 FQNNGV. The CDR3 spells CASSLLTGSNTEAFF. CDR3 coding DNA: TGTGCCAGCAGCTTATTGACAGGGTCCAACACTGAAGCTTTCTTT.

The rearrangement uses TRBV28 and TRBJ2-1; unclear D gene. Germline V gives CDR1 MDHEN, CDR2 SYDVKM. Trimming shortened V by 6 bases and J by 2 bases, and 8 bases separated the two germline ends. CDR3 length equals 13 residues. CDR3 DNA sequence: TGTGCCAGCAGGGTACAGCCCTACAATGAGCAGTTCTTC. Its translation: CASRVQPYNEQFF.

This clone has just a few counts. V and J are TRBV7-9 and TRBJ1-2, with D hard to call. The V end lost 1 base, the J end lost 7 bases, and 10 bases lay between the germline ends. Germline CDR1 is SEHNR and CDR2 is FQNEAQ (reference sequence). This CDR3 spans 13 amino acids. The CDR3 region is CASSLGSAGGYTF. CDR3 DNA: TGTGCCAGCAGCTTAGGGAGCGCCGGTGGCTACACCTTC.